This T cell receptor beta chain derives from a study of cytomegalovirus exposure and HLA in healthy donors. Study-wide results and caveats: Reports showed the classifier diagnosing cytomegalovirus status with high specificity and sensitivity.

With respect to this clone: Its antigen is not known.

It was with 60 Vbeta and 13 Jbeta primers that the PCR ran. Assay used: immunoSEQ multiplex PCR; TCRdb lists only in-frame clones, some missing. The top ten hold over 1% of the sample, which has some 140,000 clones, 70% to 75% seen once. The sequenced material came from PBMCs. The clonotype comes from a woman in her forties in good health and CMV-seronegative.

Here the CDR3 DNA reads TGTGCCAGCAGCTCATTCCAGGTGTTGGCTTTCTTT. Encoded protein: CASSSFQVLAFF. The chain employs TRBV11-2 and TRBJ1-1; D unresolved. The V gene lost 4 bases and the J gene lost 11 bases, with 14 bases spanning the gap. The germline V gene encodes CDR1 SGHAT and CDR2 FQNNGV. The CDR3 extends over 12 amino acids.